The clone carrying this T cell receptor (beta chain) appeared many times. The CDR3 is 14 amino acids. Between the trimmed V and J ends, which lost 2 bases and 1 base, there was a span of 9 bases. Germline CDR1 reads SGDLS; CDR2 reads YYNGEE. As the template, RNA transcripts were used to amplify TCR beta CDR3 regions. HTBI primers were employed in first-round RT-PCR, then a second-round multiplex PCR followed. Using its own MiXCR run on the multiplex PCR reads, TCRdb lists one record per CDR3 protein. The data hold hundreds of thousands of distinct CDR3 sequences, with roughly 41% observed a single time. The data are from a study of Graves' ophthalmopathy and Graves' hyperthyroidism.

Specimen: peripheral blood. The genes are TRBV9 and TRBJ2-5; possibly TRBD1 or TRBD2 for D (5 bases each). This clonotype originated in an adult man with Graves' ophthalmopathy. The CDR3 coding sequence is TGTGCCAGCAGCGTGGTGGGGACCCAAGAGACCCAGTACTTC. It specifies CASSVVGTQETQYF.